A selection of T cell receptor beta chains follows, all from one sample in a study of T cell responses to AZD1222 COVID-19 vaccine. Clones were read by immunoSEQ multiplex PCR, and TCRdb kept only the in-frame ones, dropping some. The table lists fewer than 100,000 clones, roughly 90% of them singletons. The sample consisted of peripheral blood, taken 28 days after the second AZD1222 dose. These receptors originate from an adult who received the AZD1222 COVID-19 vaccine. Each CDR3 is given with its conserved first and last residue. A D gene is named only where the DNA matches it firmly. Clone size is given for some rows only: seen once, a few or many times, or a class if the clone is expanded.

TRBJ1-5 | 19 | TRBV14 | NA | NA | CASSQDRGRWVVFNQPQHF | TGTGCCAGCAGCCAAGATAGGGGCCGATGGGTGGTTTTCAATCAGCCCCAGCATTTT
TRBJ1-6 | 15 | TRBV6-5 | NA | NA | CASSYQQAHAFPLHF | TGTGCCAGCAGTTACCAACAGGCGCACGCCTTCCCCCTCCACTTT
TRBJ1-2 | 16 | TRBV6-2/TRBV6-3 | NA | NA | CASSYVDIGISYGYTF | TGTGCCAGCAGTTACGTCGACATCGGTATCAGCTATGGCTACACCTTC
TRBJ2-7 | 14 | TRBV5-6 | TRBD1 | NA | CASRDRGGTYEQYF | TGTGCCAGCAGGGACAGGGGTGGGACCTACGAGCAGTACTTC
TRBJ2-3 | 15 | TRBV6-2/TRBV6-3 | NA | NA | CASSFWAGRGDTQYF | TGTGCCAGCAGTTTTTGGGCTGGAAGGGGAGATACGCAGTATTTT
TRBJ2-3 | 18 | TRBV4-1 | NA | NA | CASSPTQLQAFRTDTQYF | TGCGCCAGCAGCCCGACCCAATTACAGGCCTTTCGCACAGATACGCAGTATTTT
TRBJ2-3 | 15 | TRBV6-5 | NA | NA | CASSYEPYREDTQYF | TGTGCCAGCAGTTATGAGCCGTACCGGGAAGATACGCAGTATTTT
TRBJ2-1 | 12 | TRBV6-5 | NA | NA | CASSSGAGEQFF | TGTGCCAGCAGTTCGGGGGCAGGTGAGCAGTTCTTC
TRBJ2-1 | 15 | TRBV27 | TRBD2 | once | CASSSGLAGGSEQFF | TGTGCCAGCAGTTCCGGACTAGCGGGAGGTAGTGAGCAGTTCTTC
TRBJ2-1 | 13 | TRBV29-1 | NA | NA | CSVDSPVRNEQFF | TGCAGCGTTGATAGTCCCGTTCGCAATGAGCAGTTCTTC
TRBJ2-7 | 14 | TRBV27 | TRBD1 | NA | CASSARQGYYEQYF | TGTGCCAGCAGTGCCCGACAGGGATACTACGAGCAGTACTTC
TRBJ1-5 | 14 | TRBV30 | NA | NA | CAWSLGTGGRTQHF | TGTGCCTGGAGTCTGGGTACAGGCGGTCGGACCCAGCATTTT
TRBJ1-3 | 14 | TRBV18 | NA | NA | CASSPAGTGNTIYF | TGTGCCAGCTCCCCGGCGGGGACTGGAAACACCATATATTTT
TRBJ1-1 | 14 | TRBV14 | NA | NA | CASRKDRMNTEAFF | TGTGCCAGCAGGAAGGACAGAATGAACACTGAAGCTTTCTTT
TRBJ2-2 | 14 | TRBV5-4 | NA | many | CASSLGQNTGELFF | TGTGCCAGCAGCTTAGGACAGAACACCGGGGAGCTGTTTTTT
TRBJ2-7 | 15 | TRBV5-1 | NA | NA | CASSLGLGDLSEQYF | TGCGCCAGCAGCTTGGGCCTGGGGGATCTCTCCGAGCAGTACTTC